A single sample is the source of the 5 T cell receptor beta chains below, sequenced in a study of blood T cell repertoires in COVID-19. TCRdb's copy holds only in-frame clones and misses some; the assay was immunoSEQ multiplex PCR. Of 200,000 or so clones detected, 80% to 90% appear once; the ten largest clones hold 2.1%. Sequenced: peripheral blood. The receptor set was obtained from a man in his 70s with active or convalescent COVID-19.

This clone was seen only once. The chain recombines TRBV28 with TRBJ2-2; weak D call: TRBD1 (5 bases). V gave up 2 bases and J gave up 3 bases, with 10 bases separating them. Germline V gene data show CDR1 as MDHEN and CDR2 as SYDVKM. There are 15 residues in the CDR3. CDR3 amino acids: CASSLSRADTGELFF. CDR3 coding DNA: TGTGCCAGCAGTTTAAGCAGGGCAGACACCGGGGAGCTGTTTTTT.

This chain's CDR3 is CASSYPRMDNRYEQYF. CDR3 nucleotides: TGTGCCAGCAGTTACCCCCGGATGGACAATAGGTACGAGCAGTACTTC. The chain employs TRBV6-2 or TRBV6-3 and TRBJ2-7; TRBD1 is a possible D gene (5 bases). CDR3 length: 16 residues. V lost 2 bases to trimming and J lost 4 bases, with 18 bases between them. Germline V gene data show CDR1 as MNHEY and CDR2 as SVGEGT.

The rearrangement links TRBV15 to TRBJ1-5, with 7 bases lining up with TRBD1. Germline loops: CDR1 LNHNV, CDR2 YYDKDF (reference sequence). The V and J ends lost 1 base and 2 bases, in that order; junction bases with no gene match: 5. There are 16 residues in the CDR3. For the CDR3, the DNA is TGTGCCACCAGCAGAGGAACAGGGGTCGGCAATCAGCCCCAGCATTTT. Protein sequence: CATSRGTGVGNQPQHF.

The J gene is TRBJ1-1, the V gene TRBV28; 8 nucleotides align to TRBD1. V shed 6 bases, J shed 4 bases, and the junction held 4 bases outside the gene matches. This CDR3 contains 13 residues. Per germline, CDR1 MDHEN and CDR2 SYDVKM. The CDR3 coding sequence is TGTGCCAGCAGCCCTACAGGGGGCACTGAAGCTTTCTTT. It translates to CASSPTGGTEAFF.

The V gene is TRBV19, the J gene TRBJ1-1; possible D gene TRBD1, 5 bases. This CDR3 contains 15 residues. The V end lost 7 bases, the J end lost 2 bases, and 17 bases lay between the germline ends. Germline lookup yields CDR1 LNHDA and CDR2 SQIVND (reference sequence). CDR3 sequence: CASTRQDTPNTEAFF. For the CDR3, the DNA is TGTGCCAGTACGAGGCAGGACACACCTAACACTGAAGCTTTCTTT.